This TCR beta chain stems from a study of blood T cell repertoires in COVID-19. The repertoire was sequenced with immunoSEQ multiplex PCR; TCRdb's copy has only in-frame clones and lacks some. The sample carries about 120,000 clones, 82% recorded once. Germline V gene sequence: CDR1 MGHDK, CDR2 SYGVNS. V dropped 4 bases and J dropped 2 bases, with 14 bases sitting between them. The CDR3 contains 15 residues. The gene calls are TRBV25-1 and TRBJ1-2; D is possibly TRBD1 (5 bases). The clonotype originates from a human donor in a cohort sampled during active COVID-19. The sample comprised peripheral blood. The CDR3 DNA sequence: TGTGCCAGCAGTGTAGCGGGTCAGGGAAACTATGGCTACACCTTC. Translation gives CASSVAGQGNYGYTF.